Listed here are 32 T cell receptor beta chains from one sample, sequenced in a study of cytomegalovirus exposure and HLA in healthy donors. Assay: immunoSEQ multiplex PCR; the TCRdb copy retains only in-frame clones and omits some. The table records roughly 280,000 clones, approximately 86% of them present only once. The sample consisted of PBMCs. The receptors originated from a woman younger than 30 in good health and CMV-seronegative.

The table lists this clone with a few counts. The CDR3 DNA reads as TGTGCCAGCTCAATCCAGGCTAGCACCAATGAGCAGTTCTTC. Amino acids: CASSIQASTNEQFF. The genes are TRBV9 and TRBJ2-1; D might be TRBD2 (5 bases). Trimming cost V 7 bases and J 6 bases, with 17 bases left between them. CDR1 is SGDLS, CDR2 YYNGEE, per germline. The CDR3 covers 14 residues.

The chain employs TRBV29-1 and TRBJ1-1; D is uncertain. CDR3 length equals 12 residues. Trimming shortened V by 5 bases and J by 4 bases, and 11 bases separated the two germline ends. In germline, CDR1 is SQVTM, CDR2 ANQGSEA. CDR3 sequence: CSVPKEGTEAFF. The CDR3 DNA reads TGCAGCGTTCCCAAGGAGGGCACTGAAGCTTTCTTT.

This clone was detected only once. The CDR3 DNA reads TGCGCCAGCAGCTTCATGACAGGGGCTACTTACGAGCAGTACTTC. It encodes CASSFMTGATYEQYF. V gene TRBV5-1 combines with J gene TRBJ2-7; 8 nucleotides align to TRBD1. The CDR3 loop spans 15 amino acids. The germline gives CDR1 SGHRS, CDR2 YFSETQ. The V segment lost 2 bases and the J segment 4 bases; nucleotides outside the gene matches: 8.

The V call is TRBV13, the J call TRBJ1-2; D is ambiguous. This CDR3 spans 14 amino acids. Germline loops: CDR1 PRHDT, CDR2 FYEKMQ (reference sequence). V was trimmed by 0 bases and J by 8 bases, leaving 13 bases between them. This chain's CDR3 is CASSLGGQIGGYTF. In DNA form, the CDR3 reads TGTGCCAGCAGCTTAGGGGGCCAGATCGGCGGCTACACCTTC.

The CDR3 bases are TGTGCCAGCAGCGTACGAGGGAACACTGAAGCTTTCTTT. It encodes CASSVRGNTEAFF. The V call is TRBV9, the J call TRBJ1-1; the D is unclear. V was cut by 1 base and J by 1 base, with 5 bases left in between. The V gene's germline CDR1 is SGDLS and CDR2 YYNGEE. The CDR3 loop spans 13 amino acids.

CDR3 sequence reads: CASSGRPRGSSNSPLHF. The CDR3 bases are TGTGCCAGCAGCGGACGGCCCAGGGGGTCCAGCAATTCACCCCTCCACTTT. The chain combines TRBV7-2 with TRBJ1-6; TRBD1 agrees at 7 bases. The CDR3 is made up of 17 amino acids. CDR1 SGHTA and CDR2 FQGNSA come from the germline V gene. V lost 5 bases, J lost 7 bases, and 14 bases stayed unmatched.

V gene TRBV19 combines with J gene TRBJ2-1; possibly TRBD2 for D (5 bases). Germline CDR1 is LNHDA and CDR2 is SQIVND (reference sequence). The CDR3 loop spans 15 amino acids. V dropped 4 bases and J dropped 1 base, with 11 bases sitting between them. CDR3: CASSKDSDSYNEQFF. CDR3 DNA sequence: TGTGCCAGTAGTAAGGACTCGGATTCCTACAATGAGCAGTTCTTC.

The V and J genes are TRBV11-3 and TRBJ1-2; D is perhaps TRBD1 (6 bases). V lost 3 bases and J 8 bases, leaving 22 bases between the germline ends. Germline V CDR1 and CDR2: SGHNT, YENEEA. The CDR3 is made up of 16 amino acids. Here the CDR3 reads CASSLQAGAWGNGYTF. The CDR3, as DNA: TGTGCCAGCAGCTTGCAAGCAGGGGCGTGGGGCAACGGCTACACCTTC.

This chain joins TRBV6-5 and TRBJ2-2; D not certain. Germline V lookup: CDR1 MNHEY, CDR2 SVGAGI. V shed 4 bases and J shed 4 bases, with 7 bases lying between them. The CDR3 has 13 residues. The CDR3 nucleotides are TGTGCCAGCAGTTTTATGAGCACCGGGGAGCTGTTTTTT. Translation: CASSFMSTGELFF.

On this clone itself: The conserved phenylalanine or tryptophan is not found at the CDR3 terminus, so this likely reflects a read error. The DNA is left out, because the CDR3 cannot be placed on it with certainty; the CDR3 is given as TCRdb lists it. The gene calls are TRBV7-2 and TRBJ1-2; whether TRBD1, the table's D call, matches the DNA was not checked. Germline CDR1 SGHTA, CDR2 FQGNSA. From its first to its last residue, the CDR3 has 13 amino acids. CDR3 region: CASSIATGGDLRS.

The chain employs TRBV7-9 and TRBJ2-7, with 11 bases identical to TRBD1. The CDR3 length is 15 residues. V was pared by 4 bases and J by 3 bases, with 5 bases of the junction left unmatched. Germline V gene data show CDR1 as SEHNR and CDR2 as FQNEAQ (reference sequence). CDR3 region: CASSSRDRGGYEQYF. In DNA, the CDR3 is TGTGCCAGCAGCTCCCGGGACAGGGGGGGCTACGAGCAGTACTTC. Based on the CDR3 plus reference TRBV7-9 and TRBJ2-7, the full variable domain is DTGVSQNPRHKITKRGQNVTFRCDPISEHNRLYWYRQTLGQGPEFLTYFQNEAQLEKSRLLSDRFSAERPKGSFSTLEIQRTEQGDSAMYLCASSSRDRGGYEQYFGPGTRLTVT.

The chain has TRBV7-6 and TRBJ1-5, with TRBD1 matching 8 bases. The CDR3 length is 14 residues. V shed 2 bases and J 4 bases; nucleotides not matched to a gene: 1. In germline, CDR1 is SGHVS, CDR2 FNYEAQ. The CDR3 DNA reads as TGTGCCAGCAGCTTAAGACAGGGGAATCAGCCCCAGCATTTT. It encodes CASSLRQGNQPQHF. Full variable domain (missing parts from reference TRBV7-6 and TRBJ1-5): GAGVSQSPRYKVTKRGQDVALRCDPISGHVSLYWYRQALGQGPEFLTYFNYEAQQDKSGLPNDRFSAERPEGSISTLTIQRTEQRDSAMYRCASSLRQGNQPQHFGDGTRLSIL.

The chain uses TRBV7-2 and TRBJ2-7, with a possible D match to TRBD1 (6 bases). The CDR3 sequence is 13 residues long. Looked up from germline, CDR1 is SGHTA and CDR2 is FQGNSA. Trimming took off 3 bases at V and 2 bases at J, with 8 bases between the two ends. Written as DNA, the CDR3 is TGTGCCAGCAGCTTGGGGGCCACCTACGAGCAGTACTTC. Translated: CASSLGATYEQYF.

V usage is TRBV5-1 and J usage is TRBJ2-3, with TRBD1 matching 8 bases. The CDR3 is made up of 16 amino acids. CDR1 and CDR2 (germline): SGHRS, YFSETQ. V shed 0 bases, J shed 5 bases, and the junction held 8 bases outside the gene matches. In nucleotides, the CDR3 is TGCGCCAGCAGCTTGGTACTTCAGGGGGCCGGAGATACGCAGTATTTT. Translating it yields CASSLVLQGAGDTQYF.

The J gene is TRBJ1-1, the V gene TRBV7-9; the D gene is possibly TRBD1 (5 bases). CDR1 and CDR2 (germline): SEHNR, FQNEAQ (reference sequence). This CDR3 contains 16 residues. Trimming pared 5 bases from V and 1 base from J, leaving 17 bases between. The CDR3 sequence is CASSQRRVGANTEAFF. Here the CDR3 DNA reads TGTGCCAGCAGCCAACGCAGGGTTGGTGCGAACACTGAAGCTTTCTTT. Full variable domain (rest looked up from reference TRBV7-9 and TRBJ1-1): DTGVSQNPRHKITKRGQNVTFRCDPISEHNRLYWYRQTLGQGPEFLTYFQNEAQLEKSRLLSDRFSAERPKGSFSTLEIQRTEQGDSAMYLCASSQRRVGANTEAFFGQGTRLTVV.

The CDR3 spells CASSETPRVMGTEAFF. The CDR3 DNA sequence: TGCGCCAGCAGTGAGACGCCCAGGGTTATGGGCACTGAAGCTTTCTTT. The chain has TRBV10-2 and TRBJ1-1; TRBD1 is a possible D gene (5 bases). Trimming took off 2 bases at V and 4 bases at J, with 17 bases between the two ends. This CDR3 is built from 16 residues. Looked up from germline, CDR1 is WSHSY and CDR2 is SAAADI.

CDR3 sequence (DNA): TGTGCCAGCAGCCAAGATCCCCTCGGACTAGCGGGCGGGGAGCTGTTTTTT. Protein sequence: CASSQDPLGLAGGELFF. V usage is TRBV4-2 and J usage is TRBJ2-2; 11 bases fit TRBD2. The J segment lost 7 bases and the V segment lost 0 bases, leaving 7 bases of the junction unmatched. Germline V gene data show CDR1 as LGHNA and CDR2 as YNFKEQ. The CDR3 totals 17 residues.

The rearrangement links TRBV30 to TRBJ1-1, with D tentatively TRBD1 (5 bases). Germline CDR1 reads GTSNPN; CDR2 reads SVGIG (reference sequence). Trimming removed 0 bases from V and 2 bases from J, with 10 bases in between. The CDR3 spans 14 residues. The CDR3 loop reads CAWSVRQGNTEAFF. As DNA, the CDR3 is TGTGCCTGGAGTGTACGGCAGGGCAACACTGAAGCTTTCTTT.

The rearrangement links TRBV7-9 to TRBJ2-5; 8 bases line up with TRBD2. The V gene's germline CDR1 is SEHNR and CDR2 FQNEAQ (reference sequence). V shed 5 bases and J 9 bases; nucleotides not matched to a gene: 14. CDR3 size: 15 residues. DNA for the CDR3: TGTGCCAGCAGCCCGCGGAGTAGCGGGGATAGGCCCCAGTACTTC. Translating gives CASSPRSSGDRPQYF.

V gene TRBV7-6 combines with J gene TRBJ2-3; D is undetermined. The CDR3 runs to 12 residues. Trimming left V 1 base short and J 4 bases short, with 3 bases between. Looked up from germline, CDR1 is SGHVS and CDR2 is FNYEAQ. CDR3 sequence reads: CASSLVSDTQYF. In DNA form, the CDR3 reads TGTGCCAGCAGCTTAGTATCAGATACGCAGTATTTT.

This chain connects TRBV16 to TRBJ2-7; a weak D match, TRBD2 (6 bases). Trimming took off 0 bases at V and 5 bases at J, with 11 bases between the two ends. CDR1 and CDR2 (germline): KGHSY, FQNENV. The CDR3 loop spans 14 amino acids. Written as DNA, the CDR3 is TGTGCCAGCAGCCAATCTGGGGGACTCCACGAGCAGTACTTC. Protein sequence: CASSQSGGLHEQYF.

The chain links TRBV13 to TRBJ2-3; 11 bases match TRBD2. V was clipped by 5 bases and J by 1 base; unmatched bases: 11. Germline CDR1 is PRHDT and CDR2 is FYEKMQ (reference sequence). The CDR3 is 18 amino acids. The CDR3 is CASSGRGTSGEGTDTQYF. CDR3 bases: TGTGCCAGCAGCGGCCGCGGGACTAGCGGCGAGGGCACAGATACGCAGTATTTT.

The chain is built from TRBV30 and TRBJ1-2; D possibly corresponds to TRBD1 (6 bases). This CDR3 contains 13 residues. Germline V gene sequence: CDR1 GTSNPN, CDR2 SVGIG (reference sequence). V was clipped by 4 bases and J by 3 bases, with 12 bases between them. Written as DNA, the CDR3 is TGTGCCTGGACTTTATACAGGGACTATGGCTACACCTTC. This translates into CAWTLYRDYGYTF.

The gene calls are TRBV6-5 and TRBJ1-1; no reliable D call. The CDR3 has 14 amino acids. Trimming took 0 bases from V and 2 from J, leaving 7 bases between them. Germline CDR1 and CDR2: MNHEY and SVGAGI. CDR3 DNA: TGTGCCAGCAGTTACTCGGCAGGTAACACTGAAGCTTTCTTT. The encoded protein is CASSYSAGNTEAFF.

The CDR3 region has the DNA TGTGCCAGCAGACCCCGAGGGGGCATGGACACTGAAGCTTTCTTT. It specifies CASRPRGGMDTEAFF. The chain carries TRBV9 and TRBJ1-1; 7 bases map to TRBD1. Germline loops: CDR1 SGDLS, CDR2 YYNGEE. Trimming took 5 bases from V and 3 from J; bases not matched to a gene: 10. This CDR3 spans 15 amino acids.

The genes are TRBV4-1 and TRBJ2-3; TRBD2 matches at 9 bases. Per germline, CDR1 MGHRA and CDR2 YSYEKL. Trimming took 0 bases from V and 7 from J; bases not matched to a gene: 11. The CDR3 consists of 17 residues. CDR3 nucleotide sequence: TGCGCCAGCAGCCAAGATCCCCTAGCGGGGCCTCGTCATACGCAGTATTTT. Its protein is CASSQDPLAGPRHTQYF.

The CDR3 here is CAWSVLGNSGANVLTF. CDR3 nucleotide sequence: TGTGCCTGGAGTGTACTTGGTAACTCTGGGGCCAACGTCCTGACTTTC. The chain has TRBV30 and TRBJ2-6; no clear D gene. The ends were cut back, 0 bases at V and 0 bases at J, with 9 bases in the middle. Per the germline V gene, CDR1 is GTSNPN and CDR2 is SVGIG (reference sequence). The CDR3 runs 16 residues. The full variable domain, with the rest looked up from reference TRBV30 and TRBJ2-6, is SQTIHQWPATLVQPVGSPLSLECTVEGTSNPNLYWYRQAAGRGLQLLFYSVGIGQISSEVPQNLSASRPQDRQFILSSKKLLLSDSGFYLCAWSVLGNSGANVLTFGAGSRLTVL.

The chain couples TRBV6-1 to TRBJ2-7, with D possibly matching TRBD1 (5 bases). This CDR3 is built from 14 residues. Trimming stripped 7 bases from V and 5 bases from J, with 18 bases between. Germline CDR1 and CDR2: MNHNS and SASEGT. In DNA form, the CDR3 reads TGTGCCAGCACCCCTAGACAGAAGCCCCACGAGCAGTACTTC. Protein: CASTPRQKPHEQYF.

The chain couples TRBV27 to TRBJ2-7; 12 bases map to TRBD2. This CDR3 comprises 15 residues. V lost 2 bases and J lost 4; bases outside the gene matches: 3. CDR1 is MNHEY and CDR2 is SMNVEV in the germline V gene (reference sequence). For the CDR3, the DNA is TGTGCCAGCAGTTTAATAGGACTAGCGGGATACGAGCAGTACTTC. It specifies CASSLIGLAGYEQYF.

The chain carries TRBV9 and TRBJ1-3; no reliable D call. Trimming removed 0 bases at V and 0 bases at J, with 7 bases between. Germline CDR1 reads SGDLS; CDR2 reads YYNGEE. CDR3 length equals 15 residues. The CDR3 region is CASSVEQYSGNTIYF. DNA of the CDR3: TGTGCCAGCAGCGTAGAACAATACTCTGGAAACACCATATATTTT.

A few counts support this clone. This rearrangement joins TRBV5-1 to TRBJ2-2, with D maybe TRBD1 (5 bases). CDR3 length: 13 amino acids. The V gene's germline CDR1 is SGHRS and CDR2 YFSETQ. V was cut by 5 bases and J by 7 bases, with 12 bases left in between. The CDR3 DNA follows: TGCGCCAGCAGTGCCAGGGAAGGCGGGGAGCTGTTTTTT. This encodes CASSAREGGELFF.

As DNA, the CDR3 is TGTGCCAGCAGTCAGTTGAACACTGAAGCTTTCTTT. Its translation: CASSQLNTEAFF. The J gene is TRBJ1-1, the V gene TRBV2; D call uncertain. CDR3 size: 12 residues. The germline gives CDR1 SNHLY, CDR2 FYNNEI. Deletions cut 5 bases from V and 0 bases from J, with 4 bases between.